This T cell receptor beta chain was recovered during a study of regulatory T cells in long-lasting Graves disease. Construction of TCR beta libraries relied on iRepertoire HTBI primers and on Arm-PCR targeting CDR3 regions. TCRdb reprocessed the multiplex PCR reads via MiXCR and lists one record per CDR3 protein. The table shows more than 300,000 distinct CDR3 sequences, with roughly 16% occurring only once. Germline V gene data show CDR1 as LGHNT and CDR2 as FRNRAP. The germline V and J ends were trimmed by 7 bases and 5 bases, with 15 bases remaining between them. The CDR3 length is 14 residues. This clonotype appeared many times. As to time point: newly diagnosed GD, antithyroid drugs for less than 3 months. Making the TCR library involved RNA that had been extracted from PBMCs.

Material: peripheral blood mononuclear cells (PBMCs), obtained at new diagnosis, from a patient treated with antithyroid drugs. The chain is built from TRBV12-5 and TRBJ2-1; D unclear. The sequence derives from a female donor with Graves disease. The chain's CDR3 is CASANKGINNEQFF. The CDR3 DNA reads as TGTGCTAGTGCCAACAAAGGAATTAACAATGAGCAGTTCTTC.